This TCR beta chain was identified during a study of T cells in localized non-small cell lung cancer. Produced via immunoSEQ multiplex PCR; TCRdb's table is partial and in-frame only. The sample yields tens of thousands of clones, around 85% seen once. Study-wide findings and caveats: Among blood samples, higher T cell density accompanied longer overall survival. T cell clonality was highest in uninvolved adjacent lung, above tumor. Median detection of top 100 tumor clones in adjacent lung was approximately 50 clones.

The junction had 9 bases not matched to a gene; V was cut back by 6 bases and J by 8 bases. The V gene's germline CDR1 is SQVTM and CDR2 ANQGSEA. This CDR3 has 13 amino acids. In regard to this clone: Its antigen is unidentified.

This TCR came from a woman aged 40 to 75 with stage I lung adenocarcinoma. The sequences come from peripheral blood, collected before any cancer treatment. The chain links TRBV29-1 to TRBJ1-4; the match to TRBD1 covers 7 bases. The CDR3, as DNA: TGCAGCGTGAACAGGGGCCCATTCGAAAAACTGTTTTTT. It codes for CSVNRGPFEKLFF.